The rows below give T cell receptor beta chains drawn from one sample of a study of cytomegalovirus exposure and HLA in healthy donors. The protocol was immunoSEQ multiplex PCR, while the TCRdb copy is restricted to in-frame clones and leaves out a portion. The sample gives about 100,000 clones, around 76% of which show up once; over 6% is in the top ten. Sample: PBMCs. Source of these receptors: a man aged 35 to 55 in good health and CMV-seropositive. Both conserved end residues are part of each CDR3. The D gene is left open where the match is weak. Some rows have no size entry. The others give once, few or many, or a class for an expanded clone.

d_call	v_call	j_call	clone_size	cdr3_aa	cdr3_nt
.	TRBV29-1	TRBJ2-3	.	CSVVQGTDTQYF	TGCAGCGTTGTACAGGGTACAGATACGCAGTATTTT
.	TRBV7-2	TRBJ2-1	.	CASSPRVWNEQFF	TGTGCCAGCAGCCCACGGGTGTGGAATGAGCAGTTCTTC
TRBD1	TRBV2	TRBJ2-2	medium-sized	CASSYRGMNTGELFF	TGTGCCAGCAGTTACAGGGGGATGAACACCGGGGAGCTGTTTTTT
TRBD1	TRBV5-1	TRBJ1-1	.	CASSLGDRGPAFF	TGCGCCAGCAGCTTGGGTGACAGGGGGCCTGCTTTCTTT
TRBD2	TRBV4-2	TRBJ2-3	.	CASSLAGDNTDTQYF	TGTGCCAGTTCTTTAGCGGGGGATAACACAGATACGCAGTATTTT
.	TRBV5-4	TRBJ1-1	.	CASSYRQALNTEAFF	TGTGCCAGCAGCTATCGACAGGCTTTGAACACTGAAGCTTTCTTT
TRBD1	TRBV6-5	TRBJ2-7	.	CASSSPGQGAYEQYF	TGTGCCAGCAGTTCTCCGGGACAGGGGGCCTACGAGCAGTACTTC
TRBD1	TRBV6-6	TRBJ1-6	.	CASYPTGGPHNSPLHF	TGTGCCAGCTATCCGACAGGGGGTCCCCATAATTCACCCCTCCACTTT
TRBD2	TRBV9	TRBJ2-3	.	CASSVRGLAGTDTQYF	TGTGCCAGCAGCGTCCGAGGACTAGCGGGCACAGATACGCAGTATTTT
.	TRBV1	TRBJ2-5	.	CTSSRWTSGRVRETQYF	TGCACCAGCAGCCGGTGGACTAGCGGGAGGGTCCGGGAGACCCAGTACTTC
TRBD1	TRBV12-5	TRBJ2-2	.	CASALTGQGIWELFF	TGTGCTAGTGCCTTAACGGGACAGGGAATATGGGAGCTGTTTTTT
TRBD2	TRBV7-2	TRBJ2-2	.	CASSLGGLAGKAGELFF	TGTGCCAGCAGCTTAGGGGGACTAGCGGGGAAGGCCGGGGAGCTGTTTTTT
TRBD2	TRBV28	TRBJ2-7	.	CASSLRGGSRLNYEQYF	TGTGCCAGCAGTTTAAGAGGCGGGAGCCGCCTCAACTACGAGCAGTACTTC
.	TRBV11-3	TRBJ1-4	.	CASTVGGRDSNEKLFF	TGTGCCAGCACCGTCGGGGGTCGCGATAGTAATGAAAAACTGTTTTTT
.	TRBV7-8	TRBJ2-3	.	CASSLAGSRTDTQYF	TGTGCCAGCAGCTTAGCGGGGTCGAGGACTGATACGCAGTATTTT
.	TRBV9	TRBJ1-6	.	CASSDRPYNSPLHF	TGTGCCAGCAGTGACAGGCCCTATAATTCACCCCTCCACTTT
.	TRBV6-5	TRBJ2-7	few	CASSRGPGLSREQYF	TGTGCCAGCAGTCGTGGACCGGGACTGAGCAGGGAGCAGTACTTC
TRBD1	TRBV29-1	TRBJ2-2	.	CSARQGNTGELFF	TGCAGCGCCCGACAGGGAAACACCGGGGAGCTGTTTTTT
.	TRBV6-5	TRBJ2-3	.	CASSPRDSTDTQYF	TGTGCCAGCAGTCCCCGGGACTCCACAGATACGCAGTATTTT
TRBD1	TRBV28	TRBJ2-3	few	CASSLDRGTDTQYF	TGTGCCAGCAGCCTCGACAGGGGGACAGATACGCAGTATTTT
.	TRBV4-1	TRBJ2-1	once	CASSQDRDSPAFF	TGCGCCAGCAGCCAAGATCGGGACTCCCCAGCGTTCTTC
.	TRBV6-6	TRBJ1-1	few	CASSYSATGAFF	TGTGCCAGCAGTTACTCGGCCACAGGGGCTTTCTTT
.	TRBV28	TRBJ1-4	few	CASSLSPQDGDEKLFF	TGTGCCAGCAGTTTATCACCTCAGGACGGGGATGAAAAACTGTTTTTT
.	TRBV2	TRBJ2-2	.	CASSVDSTGELFF	TGTGCCAGCAGTGTGGACAGCACCGGGGAGCTGTTTTTT
TRBD1	TRBV18	TRBJ1-2	.	CASSSGGGYTF	TGTGCCAGCTCATCAGGGGGTGGCTACACCTTC
TRBD1	TRBV5-1	TRBJ1-2	once	CASSLDGQGNYGYTF	TGCGCCAGCAGCTTGGATGGACAGGGAAACTATGGCTACACCTTC
.	TRBV2	TRBJ2-6	.	CASSEAGPSGANVLTF	TGTGCCAGCAGTGAGGCGGGTCCCTCTGGGGCCAACGTCCTGACTTTC
TRBD1	TRBV18	TRBJ2-5	.	CASSRDRAQETQYF	TGTGCCAGCTCACGGGACAGGGCCCAAGAGACCCAGTACTTC
.	TRBV11-2	TRBJ2-5	.	CASGQGVAAYQETQYF	TGTGCCAGCGGGCAAGGGGTAGCGGCGTACCAAGAGACCCAGTACTTC
TRBD1	TRBV29-1	TRBJ1-2	.	CSVERGPYGYTF	TGCAGCGTTGAAAGGGGGCCCTATGGCTACACCTTC
TRBD1	TRBV10-3	TRBJ1-4	.	CATGTATNEKLFF	TGTGCCACAGGGACAGCAACTAATGAAAAACTGTTTTTT
TRBD1	TRBV25-1	TRBJ1-1	.	CASSDSRTGDTEAFF	TGTGCCAGCAGTGACTCCCGGACAGGGGACACTGAAGCTTTCTTT
TRBD1	TRBV19	TRBJ1-5	.	CASSIDRGTSNQPQHF	TGTGCCAGTAGTATAGACAGGGGGACTAGCAATCAGCCCCAGCATTTT
TRBD1	TRBV18	TRBJ1-1	.	CASSPGTGNSEAFF	TGTGCCAGCTCTCCCGGGACAGGCAACTCTGAAGCTTTCTTT
.	TRBV7-9	TRBJ1-6	few	CASSLSARNSPLHF	TGTGCCAGCAGCTTATCTGCCAGGAATTCACCCCTCCACTTT
.	TRBV4-1	TRBJ2-3	.	CASSQGTEFTDTQYF	TGCGCCAGCAGCCAAGGGACAGAATTCACAGATACGCAGTATTTT
.	TRBV21-1	TRBJ2-3	.	CASRGGHLTDTQYF	TGTGCCAGCCGAGGAGGCCACCTCACAGATACGCAGTATTTT
TRBD1	TRBV7-2	TRBJ1-2	.	CASSQQGAGYGYTF	TGTGCCAGCAGCCAACAGGGGGCGGGCTATGGCTACACCTTC
TRBD1	TRBV6-1	TRBJ2-7	.	CASSEWDRYSYEQYF	TGTGCCAGCAGTGAATGGGACAGATATTCCTACGAGCAGTACTTC
.	TRBV29-1	TRBJ1-6	few	CSVEVAPNSPLHF	TGCAGCGTTGAGGTAGCTCCAAATTCACCCCTCCACTTT